This TCR beta chain originates from a study of human T cells and chemical hapten exposure. Described time point: healthy volunteer bleed at 2 weeks. Extraction yielded total RNA from whole blood (unfractionated). Per the authors' pipeline: Per-sample TCR counts ranged from roughly 20,000 to 700,000, median 95,638. Each CDR3 protein is one row after TCRdb ran MiXCR on the RACE reads. Here the V and J calls rest on TCRdb's processing, not on the authors' analysis. The sample consists of over 85,000 distinct CDR3 sequences, approximately 10% of them appearing once. Germline V gene sequence: CDR1 DFQATT, CDR2 SNEGSKA (reference sequence). V was shortened by 3 bases and J by 2 bases, with 10 bases between the two germline ends. The CDR3 length is 13 residues.

The V call is TRBV20-1, the J call TRBJ2-5; D is tentatively TRBD1 or TRBD2 (5 bases each). This TCR was sampled from a female donor in good health. Some clones in this sample may be carry-over from other donors' samples. Sequences were obtained from whole blood. Written as DNA, the CDR3 is TGCAGTGCTAGCGGGACGCTTCAAGAGACCCAGTACTTC. This sequence encodes CSASGTLQETQYF.